The 12 T cell receptor beta chains presented below share a single source sample, sequenced in a study of identifying expanded T cells in peripheral blood. Measured with immunoSEQ multiplex PCR; TCRdb has only the in-frame clones, and not every one. The sample shows around 130,000 clones, roughly 90% of them seen only once. The specimen sequenced was blood. Receptors were obtained from a person aged 18 to 75 in good health.

This clone has just one count. J is TRBJ2-6 and V is TRBV18; D is perhaps TRBD1 (6 bases). V was shortened by 4 bases and J by 1 base, with 8 bases between the two germline ends. The germline V gene has CDR1 KGHSH and CDR2 LQKENI. The CDR3 extends over 15 amino acids. Here the CDR3 DNA reads TGTGCCAGCTCACTAACAGGGTCTGGGGCCAACGTCCTGACTTTC. It yields the protein CASSLTGSGANVLTF.

The rearrangement links TRBV18 to TRBJ2-5; D tentatively fits TRBD1 or TRBD2 (6 bases each). CDR1 and CDR2 from the germline V gene are KGHSH and LQKENI. V was shortened by 0 bases and J by 3 bases, with 14 bases between the two germline ends. The CDR3 is 16 amino acids. CDR3 sequence reads: CASSPPLRGQEETQYF. The CDR3 region has the DNA TGTGCCAGCTCACCACCGCTTCGGGGGCAGGAAGAGACCCAGTACTTC.

The chain recombines TRBV28 with TRBJ2-7; 10 nucleotides agree with TRBD2. The germline V gene has CDR1 MDHEN and CDR2 SYDVKM. This CDR3 has 12 amino acids. The CDR3 loop reads CGSSGSLYEQYF. DNA of the CDR3: TGTGGTTCTAGCGGGAGTCTGTACGAGCAGTACTTC.

This chain joins TRBV2 and TRBJ1-2; D remains unclear. CDR1 is SNHLY and CDR2 is FYNNEI in the germline V gene. V was trimmed by 2 bases and J by 8 bases, leaving 12 bases between them. The CDR3 runs to 13 residues. CDR3 residues: CASSETWVGGYTF. The DNA for the CDR3 is TGTGCCAGCAGTGAAACATGGGTAGGAGGCTACACCTTC.

This sequence joins TRBV30 and TRBJ2-7; 7 nucleotides match TRBD1. The V gene end was trimmed by 1 base and the J gene end by 7 bases; junction bases not matched to a gene: 7. The CDR3 totals 13 residues. The germline CDR1 and CDR2 sequences are GTSNPN and SVGIG (reference sequence). The DNA of the CDR3 is TGTGCCTGGAGTGAGACAGGGTCGGGGGAGCAGTACTTC. Residues: CAWSETGSGEQYF.

The V gene is TRBV21-1, the J gene TRBJ2-7; the table's D gene call, TRBD1, was not cross checked with the DNA. TRBV21-1 has pseudogene status. The CDR3 is 13 residues long. CDR3 loop: CASGFGDSYEQYF. The CDR3 DNA is TGTGCCAGCGGATTTGGAGACAGCTACGAGCAGTACTTC.

The chain combines TRBV6-6 with TRBJ2-7; 11 bases line up with TRBD1. Germline CDR1 reads MNHNY; CDR2 reads SVGAGI (reference sequence). The CDR3 sequence is 12 residues long. J was trimmed by 7 bases and V by 7 bases; bases with no gene match: 3. CDR3 region: CASTGTGGEQYF. The CDR3 region has the DNA TGTGCCAGCACCGGGACAGGGGGTGAGCAGTACTTC.

CDR3 loop: CASSVSQGPRAPEETQYF. In DNA, the CDR3 is TGTGCCAGCAGCGTCTCGCAAGGACCACGAGCCCCGGAAGAGACCCAGTACTTC. This chain links TRBV9 with TRBJ2-5; no definite D call. Germline CDR1 is SGDLS and CDR2 is YYNGEE. The CDR3 consists of 18 residues. V was pared by 2 bases and J by 3 bases, with 23 bases between. The complete variable domain, with remaining parts taken from reference TRBV9 and TRBJ2-5, reads DSGVTQTPKHLITATGQRVTLRCSPRSGDLSVYWYQQSLDQGLQFLIQYYNGEERAKGNILERFSAQQFPDLHSELNLSSLELGDSALYFCASSVSQGPRAPEETQYFGPGTRLLVL.

This rearrangement joins TRBV7-2 to TRBJ1-5; unclear D gene. Trimming cost V 5 bases and J 10 bases, with 27 bases left between them. The CDR3 runs to 17 residues. Germline lookup yields CDR1 SGHTA and CDR2 FQGNSA. DNA for the CDR3: TGTGCCAGCAGCCTTGAGTCGGGCGGAGATGGAAGAAGACCCCAGCATTTT. As protein: CASSLESGGDGRRPQHF.

The CDR3 sequence: CASSVEAGSWDEQFF. The CDR3 nucleotides read TGTGCCAGCAGCGTAGAGGCGGGGAGTTGGGATGAGCAGTTCTTC. The J gene is TRBJ2-1, the V gene TRBV9; possibly TRBD2 for D (6 bases). The CDR3 has 15 amino acids. Per the germline V gene, CDR1 is SGDLS and CDR2 is YYNGEE. The germline V and J ends were trimmed by 0 bases and 8 bases, with 15 bases remaining between them.

The V and J genes are TRBV30 and TRBJ1-1; TRBD1 might be the D (5 bases). CDR1 is GTSNPN, CDR2 SVGIG, per germline (reference sequence). This CDR3 comprises 14 residues. Trimming removed 3 bases at V and 1 base at J, with 12 bases between. The CDR3 sequence is CAWSLPTGNTEAFF. The CDR3 DNA follows: TGTGCCTGGAGCCTTCCCACAGGGAACACTGAAGCTTTCTTT.

V usage is TRBV6-1 and J usage is TRBJ2-3; tentative D call: TRBD1 (5 bases). Germline V CDR1 and CDR2: MNHNS, SASEGT. The CDR3 covers 14 residues. Trimming took 6 bases from V and 3 from J, leaving 13 bases between them. The CDR3 DNA follows: TGTGCCAGCAGACCTGGACACGGGACAGATACGCAGTATTTT. This encodes CASRPGHGTDTQYF.